This T cell receptor (beta chain) was obtained from a study of vaccination and CD4 T cells after COVID-19. Study-wide context: Four females and six males made up the convalescents, two of whom were Hispanic. Notes on the study in general: Rising from roughly 21 to 40, the median of SARS-CoV-2-reactive clonotypes did not change significantly.

A remark on this clonotype: Antigen unknown.

Described treatment: approximately 11-day PBMC culture with coronavirus spike peptide pools or control peptides (ViraFEST assay). Cultured CD4+ T-cell DNA underwent Oncomine TCR Beta short-read sequencing. A single record per CDR3 protein comes from TCRdb applying MiXCR to the PCR reads. The sample has around 12,000 distinct CDR3 sequences, roughly 50% seen once. CDR1 is DFQATT, CDR2 SNEGSKA, per germline (reference sequence). V lost 0 bases, J lost 7 bases, and 9 bases stayed unmatched. The CDR3 totals 16 residues. The chain links TRBV20-1 to TRBJ2-2; 9 nucleotides align to TRBD2. The material sequenced was CD4+ T cells from blood, cultured in vitro. The sequence was collected from a human donor who had recovered from COVID-19. This CDR3 is CSARDLAGPTGGELFF. The CDR3, as DNA: TGCAGTGCTAGAGATCTAGCGGGACCAACGGGCGGGGAGCTGTTTTTT.